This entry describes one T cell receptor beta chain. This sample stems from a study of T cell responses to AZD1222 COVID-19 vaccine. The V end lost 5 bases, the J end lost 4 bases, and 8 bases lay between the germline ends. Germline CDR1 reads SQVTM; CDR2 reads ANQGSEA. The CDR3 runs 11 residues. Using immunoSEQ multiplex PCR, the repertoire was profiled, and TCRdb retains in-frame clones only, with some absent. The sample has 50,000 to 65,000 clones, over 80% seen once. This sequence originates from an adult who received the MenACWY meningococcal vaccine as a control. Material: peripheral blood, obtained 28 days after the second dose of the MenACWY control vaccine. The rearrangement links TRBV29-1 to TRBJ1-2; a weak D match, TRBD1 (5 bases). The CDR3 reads CSVTGSYGYTF. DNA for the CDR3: TGCAGCGTTACAGGTAGCTATGGCTACACCTTC. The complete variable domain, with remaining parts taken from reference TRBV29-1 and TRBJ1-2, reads SAVISQKPSRDICQRGTSLTIQCQVDSQVTMMFWYRQQPGQSLTLIATANQGSEATYESGFVIDKFPISRPNLTFSTLTVSNMSPEDSSIYLCSVTGSYGYTFGSGTRLTVV.